This entry lists 20 T cell receptor beta chains sequenced from one sample in a study of blood T cell repertoires in COVID-19 (dated by TCRdb to between 2020 and 2021). The library came from the immunoSEQ multiplex PCR assay. TCRdb limited this immuneACCESS table to in-frame rearrangements with V and J called. A share of clones is missing; checked studies link under half to unresolved V genes, and the rest is unexplained. The sample yields 150,000 to 200,000 clones; nearly 80% were counted once. The leading ten clones occupy 11% to 15% of the sample. Specimen: peripheral blood. Receptors were obtained from a woman over 75 with acute or convalescent COVID-19.

This clone came up a few times. V and J are TRBV6-6 and TRBJ1-2; perhaps TRBD1 as D (6 bases). Germline V gene data show CDR1 as MNHNY and CDR2 as SVGAGI (reference sequence). The CDR3 has 14 residues. V lost 7 bases, J lost 2 bases, and 14 bases lay in between. CDR3 in DNA: TGTGCCAGCACCCCGGGGACATTGAACTATGGCTACACCTTC. Protein sequence: CASTPGTLNYGYTF.

The chain employs TRBV3-1 (or the pseudogene TRBV3-2) and TRBJ2-7, with 7 bases identical to TRBD1. CDR1 is LGHDT and CDR2 is YNNKEL in the germline V gene (reference sequence). CDR3 length: 13 amino acids. J was trimmed by 2 bases and V by 3 bases; bases with no gene match: 1. The DNA for the CDR3 is TGTGCCAGCAGCCAGACAGGGACCTACGAGCAGTACTTC. Encoded protein: CASSQTGTYEQYF.

The rearrangement links TRBV27 to TRBJ2-6; D unresolved. Trimming took 2 bases from V and 0 from J, leaving 5 bases between them. CDR3 length equals 15 residues. CDR1 and CDR2 (germline): MNHEY, SMNVEV (reference sequence). CDR3 nucleotide sequence: TGTGCCAGCAGTTTACCGGGCTCTGGGGCCAACGTCCTGACTTTC. It yields the protein CASSLPGSGANVLTF.

The chain is built from TRBV2 and TRBJ1-5; no clear D. Deletions cut 1 base from V and 2 bases from J, with 6 bases between. CDR3 length: 14 residues. From germline, CDR1 is SNHLY and CDR2 FYNNEI. CDR3 in amino acids: CASSEGQGNQPQHF. DNA of the CDR3: TGTGCCAGCAGTGAAGGGCAGGGCAATCAGCCCCAGCATTTT.

Here the CDR3 DNA reads TGCGCCAGCAGTGGAGGCACGTCGAACACCGGGGAGCTGTTTTTT. It is translated as CASSGGTSNTGELFF. This chain connects TRBV10-1 to TRBJ2-2; D uncertain. V was cut by 4 bases and J by 0 bases, with 9 bases left in between. Germline lookup yields CDR1 WNHNN and CDR2 SYGVQD (reference sequence). The CDR3 has 15 residues.

This clone was recorded once. The genes are TRBV7-2 and TRBJ2-6, with no clear D. Trimming pared 5 bases from V and 2 bases from J, leaving 7 bases between. Per germline, CDR1 SGHTA and CDR2 FQGNSA. The CDR3 is 14 residues long. The CDR3 DNA sequence: TGTGCCAGCAGCCTCCTCCCTGGGGCCAACGTCCTGACTTTC. Residues: CASSLLPGANVLTF.

This rearrangement joins TRBV3-1 (or the pseudogene TRBV3-2) to TRBJ2-1; 9 nucleotides match TRBD1. Germline V CDR1 and CDR2: LGHDT, YNNKEL (reference sequence). V was pared by 1 base and J by 2 bases, with 6 bases of the junction left unmatched. CDR3 length equals 17 residues. The CDR3 sequence is CASSQGPGQGAYNEQFF. The CDR3 coding sequence is TGTGCCAGCAGCCAAGGGCCGGGACAGGGTGCCTACAATGAGCAGTTCTTC.

This chain connects TRBV30 to TRBJ2-3; D unresolved. V lost 5 bases, J lost 3 bases, and 9 bases lay in between. Per the germline V gene, CDR1 is GTSNPN and CDR2 is SVGIG (reference sequence). The CDR3 is 12 residues long. CDR3 sequence reads: CAWSGRTDTQYF. The CDR3, as DNA: TGTGCCTGGTCCGGCAGGACAGATACGCAGTATTTT.

The chain couples TRBV20-1 to TRBJ1-1; D unclear. This CDR3 has 11 residues. Germline V gives CDR1 DFQATT, CDR2 SNEGSKA (reference sequence). Trimming removed 6 bases from V and 1 base from J, with 6 bases in between. The DNA for the CDR3 is TGCAGTGCGAGGGAGAACACTGAAGCTTTCTTT. It encodes CSARENTEAFF.

This clone has a handful of counts. The rearrangement joins TRBV16 to TRBJ1-1; no clear D gene. Trimming left V 0 bases short and J 4 bases short, with 6 bases between. The CDR3 runs to 13 residues. In germline, CDR1 is KGHSY, CDR2 FQNENV. CDR3 sequence (DNA): TGTGCCAGCAGCCAATCGCGGGGCACTGAAGCTTTCTTT. Encoded protein: CASSQSRGTEAFF.

This clone was counted at least ten times. The V call is TRBV6-1, the J call TRBJ1-6, with D unresolved. The CDR3 is 12 amino acids. Germline lookup yields CDR1 MNHNS and CDR2 SASEGT. The V end was cut by 2 bases, the J end by 10 bases, with 6 bases between. CDR3 in DNA: TGTGCCAGCAGTGAACAGGTATCACCCCTCCACTTT. Its protein product is CASSEQVSPLHF.

The chain combines TRBV6-5 with TRBJ1-1; D is perhaps TRBD1 (6 bases). V shed 0 bases and J shed 6 bases, with 11 bases lying between them. CDR3 size: 14 residues. Germline V CDR1 and CDR2: MNHEY, SVGAGI. CDR3 DNA: TGTGCCAGCAGTTACTCTACAGGGAAAGCTGAAGCTTTCTTT. Its translation is CASSYSTGKAEAFF.

V and J are TRBV3-1 (or the pseudogene TRBV3-2) and TRBJ1-4, with no clear D. This CDR3 is built from 14 residues. The V gene's germline CDR1 is LGHDT and CDR2 YNNKEL (reference sequence). V lost 0 bases and J 4 bases, leaving 6 bases between the germline ends. CDR3 nucleotide sequence: TGTGCCAGCAGCCAAGATAACAGTAATGAAAAACTGTTTTTT. Amino acid sequence: CASSQDNSNEKLFF.

CDR3 bases: TGTGCCAGCAAGCTGGGCGGCTACACCTTC. Its translation: CASKLGGYTF. The chain carries TRBV6-5 and TRBJ1-2; D remains unclear. The CDR3 has 10 amino acids. Germline values: CDR1 MNHEY, CDR2 SVGAGI. Trimming left V 7 bases short and J 8 bases short, with 8 bases between.

V and J are TRBV29-1 and TRBJ2-7; no definite D call. V dropped 1 base and J dropped 1 base, with 5 bases sitting between them. In germline, CDR1 is SQVTM, CDR2 ANQGSEA. The CDR3 spans 12 residues. DNA of the CDR3: TGCAGCGTTGAAGTCCGGTCCTACGAGCAGTACTTC. Residues: CSVEVRSYEQYF.

The chain recombines TRBV6-5 with TRBJ2-7; 9 bases fit TRBD1. This CDR3 spans 15 amino acids. The V gene's germline CDR1 is MNHEY and CDR2 SVGAGI. V lost 5 bases and J lost 2; bases outside the gene matches: 7. The chain's CDR3 is CASSRDRVNPYEQYF. As DNA, the CDR3 is TGTGCCAGCAGTAGGGACAGGGTAAACCCCTACGAGCAGTACTTC.

The genes are TRBV10-3 and TRBJ2-5; 9 bases are a match to TRBD1. Germline V lookup: CDR1 ENHRY, CDR2 SYGVKD. CDR3 length: 16 residues. With V trimmed by 2 bases and J by 6 bases, 10 bases remained unmatched. CDR3 nucleotides: TGTGCCATCAGTGAGCCGGGGACAGGGACCGAGAAGACCCAGTACTTC. As protein: CAISEPGTGTEKTQYF.

V usage is TRBV2 and J usage is TRBJ1-4; 8 nucleotides align to TRBD1. The junction had 8 bases not matched to a gene; V was cut back by 7 bases and J by 7 bases. Germline V CDR1 and CDR2: SNHLY, FYNNEI. CDR3 length: 14 residues. In nucleotides, the CDR3 is TGTGCCAGCACCCAAACAGGGGGAGTTGAAAAACTGTTTTTT. Amino acid sequence: CASTQTGGVEKLFF.

CDR3: CASNRDSAANTEAFF. The CDR3 coding sequence is TGCGCCAGCAACCGGGACTCAGCGGCTAACACTGAAGCTTTCTTT. V is TRBV5-1 and J is TRBJ1-1, with a possible D match to TRBD1 (5 bases). V was trimmed by 6 bases and J by 2 bases, leaving 17 bases between them. The CDR3 is 15 residues long. Germline V CDR1 and CDR2: SGHRS, YFSETQ. Supplemented by reference TRBV5-1 and TRBJ1-1, the full variable domain reads KAGVTQTPRYLIKTRGQQVTLSCSPISGHRSVSWYQQTPGQGLQFLFEYFSETQRNKGNFPGRFSGRQFSNSRSEMNVSTLELGDSALYLCASNRDSAANTEAFFGQGTRLTVV.

The gene calls are TRBV7-3 and TRBJ1-3, with 7 positions matching TRBD1. V was pared by 5 bases and J by 9 bases, with 16 bases of the junction left unmatched. CDR3 length: 16 residues. Germline V lookup: CDR1 SGHTA, CDR2 FQGTGA. The CDR3 DNA is TGTGCCAGCAGCCCAGGGACAGCGCCATGGACAGTCACCATATATTTT. Encoded protein: CASSPGTAPWTVTIYF.